A selection of T cell receptor beta chains follows, all from one sample in a study of blood T cell repertoires in COVID-19. This table comes from immunoSEQ multiplex PCR, and its TCRdb copy is limited to in-frame clones, with some not included. The repertoire holds about 88,000 clones, approximately 91% seen once, with about 2.7% in the top ten. Specimen: peripheral blood. Source of these receptors: a woman older than 75 with acute or convalescent COVID-19. The CDR3 runs from the conserved cysteine through the conserved F or W. A D gene is named only where the DNA matches it firmly. Clone size appears in some rows only: once, few, many, or a class for an expanded clone.

cdr3_length d_call j_call clone_size v_call cdr3_aa cdr3_nt
14 NA TRBJ1-1 few TRBV7-2 CASTPDGGNTEAFF TGTGCCAGCACCCCGGACGGAGGGAACACTGAAGCTTTCTTT
14 NA TRBJ1-1 NA TRBV5-6 CASSLVGRGTEAFF TGTGCCAGCAGCTTGGTTGGGAGGGGGACTGAAGCTTTCTTT
10 TRBD2 TRBJ2-1 NA TRBV29-1 CSVGDYQQFF TGCAGCGTGGGGGACTACCAGCAGTTCTTC
15 TRBD1 TRBJ1-2 NA TRBV7-2 CASSFQTGVEGGYTF TGTGCCAGCAGTTTCCAGACAGGGGTGGAAGGTGGCTACACCTTC
12 NA TRBJ2-3 NA TRBV7-8 CASSFGTDTQYF TGTGCCAGCAGCTTCGGCACAGATACGCAGTATTTT
14 NA TRBJ1-1 NA TRBV9 CASSVFAVGTEAFF TGTGCCAGCAGCGTATTTGCGGTGGGCACTGAAGCTTTCTTT
13 NA TRBJ2-1 few TRBV2 CASSGGQGGEQFF TGTGCCAGCAGTGGGGGGCAGGGCGGTGAGCAGTTCTTC
16 NA TRBJ2-5 once TRBV5-1 CASSLAPGSYQETQYF TGCGCCAGCAGCTTGGCCCCTGGCTCGTACCAAGAGACCCAGTACTTC
12 TRBD1 TRBJ2-7 NA TRBV3-1/TRBV3-2 CASSRQGDEQYF TGTGCCAGCAGCCGACAGGGGGACGAGCAGTACTTC
15 NA TRBJ2-3 NA TRBV5-1 CASSLAPSSTDTQYF TGCGCCAGCAGCTTGGCCCCTTCTAGCACAGATACGCAGTATTTT
18 TRBD2 TRBJ2-3 NA TRBV4-2 CASSQDRLGAGGTDTQYF TGTGCCAGCAGCCAAGATAGGTTGGGAGCGGGGGGCACAGATACGCAGTATTTT
18 TRBD2 TRBJ2-2 NA TRBV18 CASSLILGTSANTGELFF TGTGCCAGCTCACTAATCTTAGGGACTAGCGCGAACACCGGGGAGCTGTTTTTT
17 NA TRBJ1-5 NA TRBV19 CASSTSPTQGFNQPQHF TGTGCCAGTAGTACCTCCCCCACACAGGGTTTCAATCAGCCCCAGCATTTT
16 TRBD1 TRBJ1-1 NA TRBV4-2 CASSQGHGQGNTEAFF TGTGCCAGCAGCCAAGGGCATGGACAGGGCAACACTGAAGCTTTCTTT
12 NA TRBJ2-4 NA TRBV7-8 CASSPSEEGPNF TGTGCCAGCAGCCCCTCGGAGGAGGGGCCGAACTTC
15 NA TRBJ1-2 NA TRBV25-1 CASSGWTAPRTSYTF TGTGCCAGCAGTGGATGGACCGCACCTCGGACTAGCTACACCTTC
14 TRBD1 TRBJ1-2 NA TRBV7-2 CASSFVFQGDGYTF TGTGCCAGCAGCTTTGTATTCCAGGGGGATGGCTACACCTTC
16 NA TRBJ2-1 NA TRBV5-4 CASSHELRDLGNEQFF TGTGCCAGCAGCCACGAGCTTCGGGATTTGGGCAATGAGCAGTTCTTC
12 NA TRBJ1-1 NA TRBV2 CASSDRGTEAFF TGTGCCAGCAGTGACAGGGGCACTGAAGCTTTCTTT
15 NA TRBJ2-1 once TRBV7-9 CASSLGSGGRNEQFF TGTGCCAGCAGCTTAGGATCCGGGGGACGGAATGAGCAGTTCTTC
11 NA TRBJ1-4 NA TRBV12-3/TRBV12-4 CASSFGEKLFF TGTGCCAGCAGTTTCGGGGAAAAACTGTTTTTT
15 TRBD1 TRBJ2-1 few TRBV7-2 CASSPGQGARNEQFF TGTGCCAGCAGCCCAGGGCAGGGGGCGCGCAATGAGCAGTTCTTC
13 NA TRBJ2-5 NA TRBV24-1 CATSGPDGATQYF TGTGCCACCAGTGGTCCCGATGGGGCGACCCAGTACTTC
16 TRBD2 TRBJ2-5 NA TRBV5-1 CASSPSGSTGGETQYF TGCGCCAGCAGCCCTAGCGGGAGTACCGGGGGAGAGACCCAGTACTTC
16 NA TRBJ1-2 NA TRBV7-3 CASSSPPGQGNYGYTF TGTGCCAGCAGCTCACCCCCCGGGCAGGGTAACTATGGCTACACCTTC
17 TRBD2 TRBJ2-2 once TRBV5-1 CASRPALAGDRTGELFF TGCGCCAGCAGACCCGCTCTAGCGGGAGACCGGACCGGGGAGCTGTTTTTT